Below are 5 T cell receptor beta chains sequenced from a single sample in a study of cytomegalovirus exposure and HLA in healthy donors. Both 60 Vbeta primers and 13 Jbeta primers went into the PCR. TCRdb's table, derived via immunoSEQ multiplex PCR, lists solely in-frame clones and lacks some. The sample has approximately 140,000 clones, around 78% seen once. Sequencing was performed on PBMCs. Every receptor here comes from a woman aged 45-65 years in good health and CMV-seronegative.

The chain combines TRBV27 with TRBJ2-3, with 7 positions matching TRBD2. Trimming cost V 5 bases and J 3 bases; bases outside gene matches: 8. Germline loops: CDR1 MNHEY, CDR2 SMNVEV (reference sequence). The CDR3 spans 15 residues. CDR3 sequence: CASSPEGRVTDTQYF. The CDR3 bases are TGTGCCAGCAGTCCCGAGGGGAGGGTGACAGATACGCAGTATTTT.

This rearrangement joins TRBV27 to TRBJ1-2; D may be TRBD1 (6 bases). The CDR3 length is 13 residues. V lost 5 bases and J lost 8, with 15 bases in between. The germline V gene has CDR1 MNHEY and CDR2 SMNVEV (reference sequence). CDR3 amino acids: CASSEQGFLGYTF. The CDR3 nucleotides read TGTGCCAGCAGTGAACAGGGATTCTTAGGCTACACCTTC.

On this clone: Mismatch with germline at one junction end may stem from a read error. The rearrangement links TRBV4-2 to TRBJ1-5, with a weak D call TRBD1 (6 bases). The germline gives CDR1 LGHNA, CDR2 YNFKEQ. The CDR3 extends over 17 amino acids. CDR3 in DNA: TGTGCCAGCAGCCAGGGAGGGGGTTGGGTTACGGATCAGCCCCAGAATTTT. Translating it yields CASSQGGGWVTDQPQNF.

This clone was seen a single time. The chain has TRBV28 and TRBJ2-7, with D maybe TRBD2 (5 bases). The V and J ends lost 6 bases and 5 bases respectively, with 14 bases between them. Looked up from germline, CDR1 is MDHEN and CDR2 is SYDVKM. The length of the CDR3 is 13 residues. In nucleotides, the CDR3 is TGTGCCAGCAGAACAACTAGTTTCCACGAGCAGTACTTC. Protein product: CASRTTSFHEQYF.

The chain recombines TRBV6-4 with TRBJ2-2; TRBD1 aligns across 9 bases. Trimming at V came to 2 bases and at J to 3 bases, leaving 4 bases not matched to a gene. This CDR3 has 16 amino acids. CDR1 MRHNA and CDR2 SNTAGT come from the germline V gene. For the CDR3, the DNA is TGTGCCAGCAGTGACCAAAGACAGGGGGACACCGGGGAGCTGTTTTTT. It encodes CASSDQRQGDTGELFF.